The 25 T cell receptor beta chains listed next were all sequenced from one sample in a study of blood T cell repertoires in COVID-19. Sequencing used immunoSEQ multiplex PCR; TCRdb keeps in-frame clones, though not all of them. The sample lists approximately 530,000 clones; around nine tenths were seen once. Sequencing used peripheral blood. The receptors come from a woman aged 50 to 60 with COVID-19, enrolled during active disease.

The CDR3 sequence: CSAHSPLANQETQYF. The CDR3 nucleotides are TGCAGCGCCCACTCCCCCCTAGCGAACCAAGAGACCCAGTACTTC. V usage is TRBV29-1 and J usage is TRBJ2-5, with D perhaps TRBD2 (6 bases). The V end lost 7 bases, the J end lost 0 bases, and 18 bases lay between the germline ends. Per germline, CDR1 SQVTM and CDR2 ANQGSEA. This CDR3 contains 15 residues.

The chain links TRBV28 to TRBJ1-1; unclear D gene. The V end was cut by 9 bases, the J end by 2 bases, with 13 bases between. This CDR3 is built from 13 residues. Germline CDR1 is MDHEN and CDR2 is SYDVKM. CDR3 region: CASFLSGNTEAFF. DNA of the CDR3: TGTGCCAGTTTCTTAAGCGGTAACACTGAAGCTTTCTTT.

The rearrangement joins TRBV9 to TRBJ1-2, with D perhaps matching TRBD1 (5 bases). V lost 4 bases and J 6 bases, leaving 16 bases between the germline ends. CDR1 is SGDLS, CDR2 YYNGEE, per germline. The CDR3 totals 14 residues. The CDR3 loop reads CASSPGAKKHGYTF. For the CDR3, the DNA is TGTGCCAGCAGCCCTGGGGCCAAGAAACATGGCTACACCTTC.

The rearrangement joins TRBV27 to TRBJ1-1; 8 positions agree with TRBD1. Germline V CDR1 and CDR2: MNHEY, SMNVEV (reference sequence). The CDR3 contains 13 residues. Trimming removed 5 bases from V and 3 bases from J; junction bases left unmatched: 2. The CDR3 nucleotides are TGTGCCAGCAGTGCGACAGGGGACACTGAAGCTTTCTTT. Amino acid sequence: CASSATGDTEAFF.

V gene TRBV29-1 combines with J gene TRBJ2-7; D is unclear. Germline CDR1 and CDR2: SQVTM and ANQGSEA. CDR3 size: 10 residues. The V end was cut by 6 bases, the J end by 5 bases, with 8 bases between. CDR3 region: CSVGIHEQYF. In DNA form, the CDR3 reads TGCAGCGTCGGTATTCACGAGCAGTACTTC.

Turning to this clone: Other DNA sequences within the sample encode an identical CDR3. The chain is built from TRBV5-1 and TRBJ1-5; D gene unclear. Trimming cost V 4 bases and J 0 bases, with 11 bases left between them. This CDR3 is built from 15 residues. CDR1 SGHRS and CDR2 YFSETQ come from the germline V gene. CDR3 bases: TGCGCCAGCAGCCTCGGCGGGTATAGCAATCAGCCCCAGCATTTT. Translated, it gives CASSLGGYSNQPQHF.

The chain employs TRBV3-1 (or the pseudogene TRBV3-2) and TRBJ1-4; D is uncertain. Germline loops: CDR1 LGHDT, CDR2 YNNKEL (reference sequence). The CDR3 totals 14 residues. Trimming shortened V by 1 base and J by 4 bases, and 7 bases separated the two germline ends. CDR3 loop: CASSQGRVNEKLFF. In DNA, the CDR3 is TGTGCCAGCAGCCAAGGAAGAGTTAATGAAAAACTGTTTTTT.

For the CDR3, the DNA is TGTGCCAGCAGCGTTCTATTAGGGGGAACTGGCTACACCTTC. Its translation: CASSVLLGGTGYTF. The V gene is TRBV9, the J gene TRBJ1-2, with D possibly TRBD1 on 6 matching bases. Germline V lookup: CDR1 SGDLS, CDR2 YYNGEE. The V and J ends lost 2 bases and 7 bases respectively, with 15 bases between them. This CDR3 is 14 amino acids long.

The genes are TRBV7-9 and TRBJ2-3; 8 bases map to TRBD1. After removal of 5 bases from V and 6 bases from J, the junction contained 7 bases not matched to a gene. Germline V gene data show CDR1 as SEHNR and CDR2 as FQNEAQ (reference sequence). CDR3 size: 14 residues. This chain's CDR3 is CASSPSGGGDTQYF. CDR3 in DNA: TGTGCCAGCAGCCCCTCAGGGGGCGGGGATACGCAGTATTTT.

The CDR3 DNA reads as TGTGCCAGCAGCCTCCCGGGACAGGGGCCTGAGCAGTTCTTC. It specifies CASSLPGQGPEQFF. The rearrangement joins TRBV3-1 (or the pseudogene TRBV3-2) to TRBJ2-1; 10 positions match TRBD1. This CDR3 contains 14 residues. The junction had 6 bases not matched to a gene; V was cut back by 4 bases and J by 9 bases. Germline loops: CDR1 LGHDT, CDR2 YNNKEL (reference sequence).

The chain employs TRBV12-3 or TRBV12-4 and TRBJ1-1; D unclear. The CDR3 has 13 amino acids. V was shortened by 6 bases and J by 0 bases, with 8 bases between the two germline ends. CDR3 region: CASSLQMNTEAFF. CDR3 DNA sequence: TGTGCCAGCAGCCTTCAGATGAACACTGAAGCTTTCTTT.

The rearrangement uses TRBV6-5 and TRBJ1-2, with D possibly being TRBD1 (6 bases). V was shortened by 10 bases and J by 0 bases, with 12 bases between the two germline ends. Germline CDR1 is MNHEY and CDR2 is SVGAGI. This CDR3 region has 13 residues. The CDR3 DNA is TGTGCCACTAAGGACAGCGCTAACTATGGCTACACCTTC. Translating gives CATKDSANYGYTF.

This clone was detected once. This chain joins TRBV7-2 and TRBJ1-1; 7 nucleotides line up with TRBD1. Germline V CDR1 and CDR2: SGHTA, FQGNSA. J was trimmed by 9 bases and V by 1 base; bases with no gene match: 2. This CDR3 contains 12 residues. The CDR3: CASSLGGQKAFF. The CDR3 region has the DNA TGTGCCAGCAGCTTAGGGGGACAGAAAGCTTTCTTT.

This chain joins TRBV11-2 and TRBJ1-2; no definite D call. This CDR3 is built from 13 residues. Trimming cost V 2 bases and J 2 bases, with 6 bases left between them. CDR1 is SGHAT, CDR2 FQNNGV, per germline. CDR3 DNA sequence: TGTGCCAGCAGCTTATCTAGAAACTATGGCTACACCTTC. It yields the protein CASSLSRNYGYTF.

The chain employs TRBV19 and TRBJ2-7; D is perhaps TRBD1 (6 bases). This CDR3 has 12 residues. Per the germline V gene, CDR1 is LNHDA and CDR2 is SQIVND (reference sequence). Trimming took off 5 bases at V and 3 bases at J, with 8 bases between the two ends. The CDR3 sequence is CASSPQGYEQYF. In nucleotides, the CDR3 is TGTGCCAGTAGTCCACAGGGCTACGAGCAGTACTTC.

Regarding this clone: The same CDR3 also results from other DNA sequences found in this sample. CDR3 bases: TGTGCCAGCTCTCTGACTAGCGGGGGGGGCACCGGGGAGCTGTTTTTT. Protein product: CASSLTSGGGTGELFF. This chain uses TRBV3-1 (or the pseudogene TRBV3-2) with TRBJ2-2; 14 positions agree with TRBD2. Germline assignment: CDR1 LGHDT and CDR2 YNNKEL (reference sequence). V lost 8 bases to trimming and J lost 4 bases; unmatched junction nucleotides: 6. The CDR3 loop spans 16 amino acids.

Only one count was recorded for this clone. The chain recombines TRBV15 with TRBJ1-5; possibly TRBD1 for D (5 bases). Deletions cut 4 bases from V and 13 bases from J, with 20 bases between. The germline gives CDR1 LNHNV, CDR2 YYDKDF (reference sequence). The CDR3 sequence is 14 residues long. CDR3 in DNA: TGTGCCACCAGCAAAGCGCTACCGGGGACTCCTCAGCATTTT. Encoded protein: CATSKALPGTPQHF.

In its sample, this clone was seen once. J is TRBJ1-1 and V is TRBV2, with TRBD1 identical over 8 bases. CDR1 and CDR2 from the germline V gene are SNHLY and FYNNEI. The V and J ends lost 7 bases and 3 bases, in that order; junction bases with no gene match: 7. The CDR3 runs to 14 residues. The CDR3 reads CASNIDRGDTEAFF. CDR3 DNA sequence: TGTGCCAGCAATATAGACAGGGGAGACACTGAAGCTTTCTTT.

The CDR3 DNA reads as TGCGCCAGCAGCTCGATACCTCTAGCGTCGGACGGGGAGACCCAGTACTTC. Residues: CASSSIPLASDGETQYF. The chain joins TRBV5-1 to TRBJ2-5, with a possible D match to TRBD2 (6 bases). The germline V gene has CDR1 SGHRS and CDR2 YFSETQ. Trimming stripped 3 bases from V and 5 bases from J, with 23 bases between. The CDR3 consists of 17 residues.

J is TRBJ2-7 and V is TRBV30, with 11 bases aligning to TRBD2. CDR3 size: 16 residues. V lost 1 base to trimming and J lost 3 bases; unmatched junction nucleotides: 8. The V gene's germline CDR1 is GTSNPN and CDR2 SVGIG (reference sequence). In nucleotides, the CDR3 is TGTGCCTGGAGTGGGAAACTAGCGGGGGCGATCTACGAGCAGTACTTC. The encoded protein is CAWSGKLAGAIYEQYF.

The chain employs TRBV5-5 and TRBJ1-1, with 10 bases matching TRBD1. The trim removed 0 bases at V and 0 bases at J, leaving 14 bases unmatched. The CDR3 loop spans 20 amino acids. Germline lookup yields CDR1 SGHKS and CDR2 YYEKEE (reference sequence). The CDR3 is CASSLGTGGLGIIMNTEAFF. The CDR3 nucleotides read TGTGCCAGCAGCTTGGGGACAGGGGGACTGGGTATTATTATGAACACTGAAGCTTTCTTT.

This chain uses TRBV29-1 with TRBJ1-1; maybe TRBD1 (5 bases). Germline CDR1 reads SQVTM; CDR2 reads ANQGSEA. V lost 5 bases and J 1 base, leaving 8 bases between the germline ends. The CDR3 length is 12 residues. The CDR3 region is CSVSTGNTEAFF. DNA for the CDR3: TGCAGCGTTTCAACAGGGAACACTGAAGCTTTCTTT.

J is TRBJ2-7 and V is TRBV7-3; 9 nucleotides line up with TRBD1. The CDR3 is 14 amino acids. With V trimmed by 6 bases and J by 6 bases, 9 bases remained unmatched. CDR1 and CDR2 (germline): SGHTA, FQGTGA. CDR3 in amino acids: CASSLQGASREQYF. The CDR3 DNA is TGTGCCAGCAGTCTACAGGGGGCCTCACGCGAGCAGTACTTC.

The V call is TRBV24-1, the J call TRBJ2-3; 8 bases match TRBD2. CDR1 and CDR2 (germline): KGHDR, SFDVKD. The CDR3 has 17 amino acids. V lost 0 bases and J lost 2; bases outside the gene matches: 6. CDR3 DNA sequence: TGTGCCACCAGTGATTTGGGAGCGGGGGACCTCACAGATACGCAGTATTTT. It translates to CATSDLGAGDLTDTQYF.

CDR3 in DNA: TGTGCCAGCAACTTTGGGCAGACCCAGTACTTC. It specifies CASNFGQTQYF. The J gene is TRBJ2-5, the V gene TRBV28; no clear D gene. CDR1 and CDR2 (germline): MDHEN, SYDVKM. This CDR3 spans 11 amino acids. Trimming took 7 bases from V and 6 from J, leaving 9 bases between them.